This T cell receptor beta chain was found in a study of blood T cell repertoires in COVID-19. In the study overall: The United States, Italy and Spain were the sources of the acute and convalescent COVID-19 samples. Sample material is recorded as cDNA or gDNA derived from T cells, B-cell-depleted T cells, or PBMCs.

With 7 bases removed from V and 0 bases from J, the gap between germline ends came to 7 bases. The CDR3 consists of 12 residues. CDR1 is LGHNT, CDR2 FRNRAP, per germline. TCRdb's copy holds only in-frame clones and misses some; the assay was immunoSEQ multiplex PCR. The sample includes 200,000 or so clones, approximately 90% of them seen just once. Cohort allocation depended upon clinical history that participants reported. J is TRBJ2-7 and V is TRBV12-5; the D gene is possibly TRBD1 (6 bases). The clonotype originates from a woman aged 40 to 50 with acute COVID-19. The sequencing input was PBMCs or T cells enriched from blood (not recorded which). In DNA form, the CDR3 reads TGTGCTAGTGCAGGGGACTCCTACGAGCAGTACTTC. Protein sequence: CASAGDSYEQYF.